The T cell receptor (beta chain) under discussion was sequenced for a study of cytomegalovirus exposure and HLA in healthy donors. Germline V lookup: CDR1 KGHSH, CDR2 LQKENI. The CDR3 is 15 amino acids. Trimming left V 1 base short and J 1 base short, with 10 bases between. Clones were read by immunoSEQ multiplex PCR, and TCRdb kept only the in-frame ones, dropping some. This sample has about 120,000 clones; around 88% occur once, and the top ten carry 4.5% to 6%. A note on this clone: Its specificity is not known.

Study-level results: TCR beta chains numbering roughly 150 were designated cytomegalovirus-associated.

Sequencing was performed on PBMCs. This chain uses TRBV18 with TRBJ1-1; tentative D call: TRBD1 (5 bases). This TCR came from a man younger than 35 in good health and CMV-seronegative. CDR3 sequence: CASSPRQGTNTEAFF. The CDR3 DNA follows: TGTGCCAGCTCACCACGGCAGGGAACGAACACTGAAGCTTTCTTT.